This is a list of T cell receptor beta chains from one sample in a study of shared clonotypes between healthy human individuals. The method was immunoSEQ multiplex PCR; TCRdb's version includes in-frame clones alone and lacks a portion of them. This table holds about 710,000 clones, 72% found once. The sample consisted of memory CD4+ T cells sorted from blood. These receptors were obtained from a woman aged 25 to 39 in good health. Each CDR3 is given with its conserved first and last residue. D genes are given only for firm matches. Size values are once, few and many counts, or a class for expanded clones, and some rows have none.

J	length	V	size	D	CDR3	DNA
TRBJ2-7	17	TRBV25-1	few	NA	CASSEYQEDKSSYEQYF	TGTGCCAGCAGTGAGTATCAGGAGGACAAGAGCTCCTACGAGCAGTACTTC
TRBJ2-2	16	TRBV7-2	NA	TRBD2	CASSLSTSENTGELFF	TGTGCCAGCAGCTTATCTACTAGCGAGAACACCGGGGAGCTGTTTTTT
TRBJ1-2	17	TRBV7-6	NA	NA	CASSLRGAGSPLGGYTF	TGTGCCAGCAGCTTAAGGGGGGCAGGATCCCCCCTGGGCGGCTACACCTTC
TRBJ2-1	15	TRBV7-9	NA	TRBD2	CASSLVTSGRNEQFF	TGTGCCAGCAGCTTAGTGACTAGCGGGAGAAATGAGCAGTTCTTC
TRBJ2-7	16	TRBV18	NA	NA	CASSPDRVGRGYEQYF	TGTGCCAGCTCACCAGATCGGGTCGGAAGGGGCTACGAGCAGTACTTC
TRBJ1-4	14	TRBV11-2	NA	TRBD1	CASSSRQGGEKLFF	TGTGCCAGCAGCTCCCGACAGGGTGGCGAAAAACTGTTTTTT
TRBJ2-3	16	TRBV5-1	NA	TRBD2	CASSLNSGRGTDTQYF	TGCGCCAGCAGCTTGAATAGCGGGAGGGGAACAGATACGCAGTATTTT
TRBJ1-2	15	TRBV6-5	NA	TRBD1	CASSPWTGGNYGYTF	TGTGCCAGCAGTCCTTGGACAGGGGGTAACTATGGCTACACCTTC
TRBJ1-1	11	TRBV6-6	few	NA	CASRRDTEAFF	TGTGCCAGCAGGAGAGACACTGAAGCTTTCTTT
TRBJ2-1	13	TRBV10-1	NA	NA	CASSQGSYNEQFF	TGCGCCAGCAGTCAGGGCTCCTACAATGAGCAGTTCTTC